The clone carrying this T cell receptor (beta chain) was seen once. Its antigen remains unknown. The sample is drawn from a study of identifying expanded T cells in peripheral blood. Points from the study as a whole: About 1.2 clones differed between technical replicates, versus about 15 and 19 over time. Two-week clone count variance significantly increased as total template count grew.

Trimming left V 0 bases short and J 4 bases short, with 16 bases between. This CDR3 region has 17 residues. CDR1 KGHSH and CDR2 LQKENI come from the germline V gene. TCRdb's table, derived via immunoSEQ multiplex PCR, lists solely in-frame clones and lacks some. The repertoire holds 90,000 or so clones, about 88% seen once, with roughly 19% in the top ten. Collection occurred without any documented infections or immune events in donors. This TCR was sampled from a person between 18 and 75 years old in good health. The chain employs TRBV18 and TRBJ2-1; the D gene is possibly TRBD2 (6 bases). The sequenced sample consisted of blood. The CDR3 sequence is CASSPPGNGGAYNEQFF. CDR3 DNA: TGTGCCAGCTCACCACCGGGTAACGGGGGAGCTTACAATGAGCAGTTCTTC.